This T cell receptor beta chain was sequenced in a study of cytomegalovirus exposure and HLA in healthy donors. In this sample, this clone turned up once. Trimming stripped 5 bases from V and 2 bases from J, with 9 bases between. CDR1 and CDR2 (germline): SGHTA, FQGNSA. This CDR3 is 13 amino acids long. Profiling relied on immunoSEQ multiplex PCR, and the TCRdb table lists in-frame clones only, not all of them. The table has some 130,000 clones, about 94% seen once. This sequence joins TRBV7-2 and TRBJ2-5; tentatively, D is TRBD2 (5 bases). This clonotype was sampled from a man between 18 and 29 years old in good health and CMV-seropositive. Material: PBMCs. The CDR3 DNA follows: TGTGCCAGCAGCGCCGGGAATCAAGAGACCCAGTACTTC. It translates to CASSAGNQETQYF. The full variable domain, in which reference TRBV7-2 and TRBJ2-5 provide the parts outside the CDR3, is GAGVSQSPSNKVTEKGKDVELRCDPISGHTALYWYRQSLGQGLEFLIYFQGNSAPDKSGLPSDRFSAERTGGSVSTLTIQRTQQEDSAVYLCASSAGNQETQYFGPGTRLLVL.